What follows is one TCR beta chain and its context. Sequencing used immunoSEQ multiplex PCR; TCRdb keeps in-frame clones, though not all of them. This table has around 100,000 clones, around four fifths appearing once. This entry is derived from a study of T cell clones after liver transplantation. Study as a whole: Post-transplant blood was tracked for graft-donor-reactive T cell clones identified in a pre-transplant mixed lymphocyte reaction. HCV positivity affected three of eight recipients; the rest lacked autoimmune or viral indications. At least one year of complete immunosuppression withdrawal without enzymes over twice normal defined tolerance. Draws occurred before transplant, before withdrawal, and after complete or failed withdrawal.

The CDR3 loop spans 16 amino acids. V shed 4 bases and J shed 0 bases, with 12 bases lying between them. The sample consisted of CD4+ T cells from blood, taken around 50 months after liver transplant. This sequence originates from a human patient who received a liver transplant. Among the T cells, some may be from the graft donor. The chain carries TRBV23-1 and TRBJ2-2; D perhaps matches TRBD1 (6 bases). TRBV23-1 is an ORF, with its function uncertain. CDR3 sequence reads: CASSRGTPSNTGELFF. Here the CDR3 DNA reads TGCGCCAGCAGTCGGGGGACACCCTCGAACACCGGGGAGCTGTTTTTT.